One sample yielded the 18 T cell receptor beta chains listed below, sequenced in a study of regulatory T cells in long-lasting Graves disease. TCR beta libraries were built with iRepertoire HTBI primers and Arm-PCR of CDR3 regions. TCRdb re-called the multiplex PCR reads through MiXCR, storing one row per CDR3 protein. The data hold 350,000 to 450,000 distinct CDR3 sequences, with about 16% observed a single time. The time point here: newly diagnosed GD, antithyroid drugs for less than 3 months. PBMC-extracted RNA yielded the TCR library. These data were also reused for a study on T cells in Graves' hyperthyroidism and ophthalmopathy.

The sequences come from peripheral blood mononuclear cells (PBMCs), collected at new diagnosis, from a patient treated with antithyroid drugs. The receptors were sampled from a woman aged 30 to 39 with Graves disease.

The V gene is TRBV7-3, the J gene TRBJ1-3; weak D call: TRBD1 (5 bases). Germline values: CDR1 SGHTA, CDR2 FQGTGA. V lost 2 bases and J lost 0, with 17 bases in between. The CDR3 covers 18 residues. CDR3 sequence reads: CASSLGGAGGISGNTIYF. In DNA form, the CDR3 reads TGTGCCAGCAGCTTAGGTGGGGCCGGGGGGATCTCTGGAAACACCATATATTTT.

With respect to this clonotype: Just one base apart from a much larger clone, this may be a read error. This chain uses TRBV5-1 with TRBJ2-1, with 12 bases that match TRBD2. The germline V gene has CDR1 SGHRS and CDR2 YFSETQ. Losses at the gene ends were 2 bases for V and 10 bases for J; bases not matched to a gene: 7. This CDR3 region has 15 residues. The CDR3 DNA reads TGCGCCAGCAGCTTACGGACTAGCGGGGCCTACGAGCAGTTCTTC. It translates to CASSLRTSGAYEQFF.

The table lists this clonotype with a few counts. V and J are TRBV5-4 and TRBJ2-3; D remains unclear. The germline CDR1 and CDR2 sequences are SGHNT and YYREEE (reference sequence). The V and J ends lost 4 bases and 2 bases respectively, with 8 bases between them. The CDR3 has 13 residues. The CDR3 sequence: CASSKGVTDTQYF. The CDR3 DNA sequence: TGTGCCAGCAGCAAGGGCGTCACAGATACGCAGTATTTT.

This clonotype occurred many times. The chain is built from TRBV20-1 and TRBJ2-1; 9 positions match TRBD2. V was clipped by 0 bases and J by 7 bases; unmatched bases: 7. This CDR3 contains 15 residues. The germline gives CDR1 DFQATT, CDR2 SNEGSKA (reference sequence). CDR3 nucleotides: TGCAGTGCTAGAGATTATGCGGGAGGGCCGAATGAGCAGTTCTTC. This codes for CSARDYAGGPNEQFF.

This clonotype was detected many times. The V and J genes are TRBV20-1 and TRBJ1-2; TRBD1 matches at 9 bases. This CDR3 has 12 residues. CDR1 is DFQATT, CDR2 SNEGSKA, per germline (reference sequence). CDR3 nucleotides: TGCAGCCCCGGGACAGGGAACTATGGCTACACCTTC. As protein: CSPGTGNYGYTF.

For this clonotype: A much more abundant neighbour one base away suggests this may be a read error. This chain uses TRBV30 with TRBJ2-4, with 9 bases that match TRBD2. TRBJ2-5 explains the end of the DNA better; the J call may be wrong. The CDR3 spans 15 residues. The germline V gene encodes CDR1 GTSNPN and CDR2 SVGIG (reference sequence). CDR3 nucleotide sequence: TGTGCCTGGAGTCTATGGCTAGCGGGACAGGAGACCCAGTACTTC. Protein product: CAWSLWLAGQETQYF.

There are many counts of this clonotype. The chain's CDR3 is CASSWKDGNQPQHF. CDR3 coding DNA: TGTGCCAGCAGTTGGAAGGACGGCAATCAGCCCCAGCATTTT. The V gene is TRBV27, the J gene TRBJ1-5, with D hard to call. CDR1 is MNHEY, CDR2 SMNVEV, per germline (reference sequence). V lost 4 bases, J lost 2 bases, and 9 bases lay in between. This CDR3 region has 14 residues.

To note about this clonotype: Its ends do not fully match the called genes, so a read error is possible. V and J are TRBV9 and TRBJ2-2, with TRBD2 matching over 8 bases. The CDR3 sequence is 16 residues long. Germline-derived CDR1 and CDR2 are SGDLS and YYNGEE. The CDR3 region is CASSAKREMVPGKLFF. CDR3 coding DNA: TGTGCCAGCAGCGCAAAGCGGGAGATGGTACCCGGGAAGCTGTTTTTT.

This clonotype was seen at least ten times. A junction end diverges from the germline sequence, so it may reflect a read error. CDR3 nucleotides: TGCGCCAGCAGCTCCGGGACAGGGCGAGAGACCCAGTACTTC. Translated, it gives CASSSGTGRETQYF. The chain has TRBV7-3 and TRBJ2-5, with 9 bases matching TRBD1. Germline lookup yields CDR1 SGHTA and CDR2 FQGTGA. CDR3 size: 14 residues.

Ten or more counts support this clonotype. The chain joins TRBV11-3 to TRBJ2-1, with TRBD2 identical over 9 bases. The length of the CDR3 is 15 residues. J gave up 3 bases and V 5 bases, and 5 bases lay outside the gene matches. Germline lookup yields CDR1 SGHNT and CDR2 YENEEA. The CDR3 loop reads CASSTGLASYNEQFF. The DNA of the CDR3 is TGTGCCAGCAGCACCGGACTAGCGAGCTACAATGAGCAGTTCTTC.

This clonotype was observed many times. The rearrangement joins TRBV27 to TRBJ1-1; D ambiguous. Deletions cut 2 bases from V and 3 bases from J, with 7 bases between. This CDR3 has 13 residues. The germline V gene encodes CDR1 MNHEY and CDR2 SMNVEV (reference sequence). The CDR3 loop is CASSLSPDTEAFF. In DNA, the CDR3 is TGTGCCAGCAGTTTAAGTCCGGACACTGAAGCTTTCTTT.

The chain recombines TRBV18 with TRBJ2-1; TRBD1 matches at 10 bases. CDR1 and CDR2 (germline): KGHSH, LQKENI. The length of the CDR3 is 16 residues. The V and J ends lost 2 bases and 4 bases, in that order; junction bases with no gene match: 5. CDR3 residues: CASSPKDRGGYNEQFF. The CDR3 bases are TGTGCCAGCTCACCAAAGGACAGGGGGGGGTACAATGAGCAGTTCTTC.

This clonotype was detected only once. The chain joins TRBV28 to TRBJ1-2; D is uncertain. CDR1 MDHEN and CDR2 SYDVKM come from the germline V gene. Trimming stripped 10 bases from V and 4 bases from J, with 19 bases between. The CDR3 is 14 amino acids. DNA for the CDR3: TGTGCCATCCCCCTGGAGCATCCTTTCTATGGCTACACCTTC. Translation: CAIPLEHPFYGYTF.

The CDR3 spells CSVDLASRGTQYF. The CDR3 coding sequence is TGCAGCGTTGACCTAGCGTCGCGCGGGACCCAGTACTTC. The chain has TRBV29-1 and TRBJ2-5; tentatively, D is TRBD2 (6 bases). V lost 3 bases and J 7 bases, leaving 15 bases between the germline ends. The CDR3 sequence is 13 residues long. Germline CDR1 is SQVTM and CDR2 is ANQGSEA.

This clonotype has a count of ten or more. The chain uses TRBV13 and TRBJ2-2; D may be TRBD2 (6 bases). The CDR3 has 13 amino acids. The V and J ends lost 5 bases and 6 bases respectively, with 10 bases between them. CDR1 is PRHDT, CDR2 FYEKMQ, per germline (reference sequence). This CDR3 reads CASSPRGAGELFF. CDR3 bases: TGTGCCAGCAGCCCGCGCGGGGCCGGGGAGCTGTTTTTT.

This clonotype was found many times. This chain uses TRBV5-1 with TRBJ2-7, with 13 bases identical to TRBD2. Trimming at V came to 2 bases and at J to 1 base, leaving 6 bases not matched to a gene. CDR1 is SGHRS and CDR2 is YFSETQ in the germline V gene. The CDR3 has 17 amino acids. CDR3 protein: CASSLARTSGRSYEQYF. CDR3 in DNA: TGCGCCAGCAGCTTAGCGCGGACTAGCGGGAGATCCTACGAGCAGTACTTC.

The chain couples TRBV29-1 to TRBJ1-3; D is unclear. CDR3 length: 13 amino acids. Between the trimmed V and J ends, which lost 6 bases and 2 bases, there was a span of 11 bases. Germline V gene sequence: CDR1 SQVTM, CDR2 ANQGSEA. The CDR3 DNA is TGCAGCGTAAATCCCGACGCTGGAAACACCATATATTTT. Translated: CSVNPDAGNTIYF.

Remarks on this clonotype: A much larger clone lies one base from this, so it may be a read error. V usage is TRBV11-2 and J usage is TRBJ2-7, with D hard to call. V dropped 4 bases and J dropped 7 bases, with 8 bases sitting between them. The CDR3 is 11 amino acids. Germline loops: CDR1 SGHAT, CDR2 FQNNGV. The CDR3 reads CASSSSDEQYF. For the CDR3, the DNA is TGTGCCAGCAGCTCGAGCGATGAGCAGTACTTC.